One T cell receptor (beta chain) is described in this entry. Per the original methods: Nucleated cell number was recorded as an estimate derived from reference gene primer amplification. The data were produced by immunoSEQ multiplex PCR, yet TCRdb's version contains in-frame clones alone and is incomplete. V and J calls and clone size are as listed in that table; D and trimming were resolved from the DNA. In the table there are fewer than 250,000 clones, around 89% of which are singletons. V dropped 3 bases and J dropped 7 bases, with 17 bases sitting between them. This CDR3 has 14 amino acids. The germline V gene encodes CDR1 SGHRS and CDR2 YFSETQ. The data originate from a study of blood T cell repertoires in COVID-19. Cohorts were assigned according to the clinical history that participants reported.

The origin of this receptor is a man aged 30 to 45 who had been exposed to COVID-19. The chain has TRBV5-1 and TRBJ2-7; possibly TRBD1 for D (7 bases). Sequenced material: PBMCs or T cells enriched from blood (not recorded which). DNA of the CDR3: TGCGCCAGCAGCTCCCGGGGGTCAGGGGGTGAGCAGTACTTC. This sequence encodes CASSSRGSGGEQYF.